This entry describes one T cell receptor beta chain. As yet, its antigen is unknown. Trimming took 6 bases from V and 6 from J, leaving 11 bases between them. Germline V CDR1 and CDR2: SGHTA, FQGNSA. There are 13 residues in the CDR3. PCR was performed using 60 Vbeta and 13 Jbeta primers. As originally analysed: Unique TCR beta chains totaled about 73 million in a later count, with approximately 10 million of them shared. The data were produced by immunoSEQ multiplex PCR, yet TCRdb's version contains in-frame clones alone and is incomplete. The DNA was the basis for D and trimming; V, J and clone size are from that table. Its listing shows 93,000 or so clones. The data stem from a study of cytomegalovirus exposure and HLA in healthy donors. Broader study findings: TCR beta chains numbering more than 150 were designated cytomegalovirus-associated. In vitro experiments confirmed that a few CMV-associated chains were specific for CMV antigens. High specificity and sensitivity for cytomegalovirus status were reported for the classifier.

The V call is TRBV7-2, the J call TRBJ2-2; TRBD1 might be the D (5 bases). This receptor was obtained from a man in his forties in good health and CMV-seronegative. The source material was PBMCs. Here the CDR3 DNA reads TGTGCCAGCAGTTTACAGGTTCCCGGGGAGCTGTTTTTT. Protein product: CASSLQVPGELFF.